These 13 T cell receptor beta chains share one sample of origin, sequenced in a study of response to subunit inactivated influenza vaccine (dated by TCRdb to between 2017 and 2018). To prepare the library, RT-PCR was applied. The listed sequencing device is Illumina HiSeq 2500. TCRdb reanalyzed the raw reads on its own, using fastp at Q25 for trimming and MiXCR for clone calling, and kept in-frame beta chains. CDR3 protein sequences are deduplicated, and each keeps its most common genes and DNA. A total of about 520,000 distinct CDR3 sequences appear in this sample, 7.2% of them only once. Roughly 14% of the sample is taken by the ten largest. This material consisted of PBMCs from blood, taken less than 30 months after vaccination. The receptor source for this set is a man aged 45 to 75 who received an inactivated influenza vaccine. Donor details come from another sample of the same person, matched by shared clones.

This clonotype was detected many times. V usage is TRBV9 and J usage is TRBJ1-1; D remains unclear. The CDR3 covers 13 residues. V was clipped by 7 bases and J by 1 base, with 11 bases between them. Germline-derived CDR1 and CDR2 are SGDLS and YYNGEE. CDR3 coding DNA: TGTGCCAGCGGGTTAGGAAAGAACACTGAAGCTTTCTTT. It yields the protein CASGLGKNTEAFF.

The V call is TRBV3-1, the J call TRBJ2-2, with D unclear. This CDR3 region has 15 residues. V dropped 5 bases and J dropped 0 bases, with 10 bases sitting between them. In germline, CDR1 is LGHDT, CDR2 YNNKEL (reference sequence). CDR3 protein: CASSVSTPNTGELFF. In nucleotides, the CDR3 is TGTGCCAGCAGCGTATCCACACCGAACACCGGGGAGCTGTTTTTT.

This chain joins TRBV6-1 and TRBJ1-4; D remains ambiguous. The germline V and J ends were trimmed by 5 bases and 4 bases, with 14 bases remaining between them. CDR1 MNHNS and CDR2 SASEGT come from the germline V gene. This CDR3 comprises 15 residues. The CDR3 DNA is TGTGCCAGCAGTCGGAAATGGGGAAGTAATGAAAAACTGTTTTTT. This translates into CASSRKWGSNEKLFF.

This clonotype was seen more than once but under ten times. V is TRBV20-1 and J is TRBJ2-2; no clear D. The ends were cut back, 0 bases at V and 1 base at J, with 6 bases in the middle. Germline loops: CDR1 DFQATT, CDR2 SNEGSKA (reference sequence). The length of the CDR3 is 14 residues. The chain's CDR3 is CSARESENTGELFF. Here the CDR3 DNA reads TGCAGTGCTAGAGAGTCCGAGAACACCGGGGAGCTGTTTTTT.

This clonotype was counted only a few times. V and J are TRBV6-5 and TRBJ2-7; a possible D gene is TRBD1 (5 bases). V was shortened by 6 bases and J by 6 bases, with 9 bases between the two germline ends. The CDR3 is 11 residues long. Germline CDR1 MNHEY, CDR2 SVGAGI. CDR3 in amino acids: CASRVQGEQYF. The CDR3 DNA is TGTGCCAGCAGGGTCCAGGGCGAGCAGTACTTC.

The chain has TRBV7-2 and TRBJ1-5; 8 bases agree with TRBD1. V was clipped by 5 bases and J by 4 bases; unmatched bases: 7. CDR3 length: 15 residues. Germline loops: CDR1 SGHTA, CDR2 FQGNSA. CDR3 DNA: TGTGCCAGCAGCCCCAGGGGGCGAACGAATCAGCCCCAGCATTTT. This translates into CASSPRGRTNQPQHF.

The rearrangement links TRBV21-1 to TRBJ2-7; the table's D call, TRBD2, has no DNA check behind it. TRBV21-1 is flagged as a pseudogene. The CDR3 sequence is 13 residues long. In nucleotides, the CDR3 is TGTGCCAGCAAACGGCCTAGCGGGGTCGAGCAGTACTTC. It yields the protein CASKRPSGVEQYF.

The chain has TRBV5-5 and TRBJ1-1; D gene unclear. V shed 5 bases and J shed 1 base, with 15 bases lying between them. The length of the CDR3 is 15 residues. Germline loops: CDR1 SGHKS, CDR2 YYEKEE (reference sequence). The CDR3 sequence: CASRPKPRQNTEAFF. The CDR3 region has the DNA TGTGCCAGCAGACCCAAACCCAGACAGAACACTGAAGCTTTCTTT.

This clonotype was observed many times. The rearrangement links TRBV12-3 or TRBV12-4 to TRBJ2-2; no clear D. With 5 bases removed from V and 0 bases from J, the gap between germline ends came to 13 bases. The CDR3 contains 16 residues. CDR3 nucleotides: TGTGCCAGCAGTGGAACTGGAAGTTCGAACACCGGGGAGCTGTTTTTT. Its protein is CASSGTGSSNTGELFF.

This chain joins TRBV3-1 and TRBJ1-1; D gene uncertain. Trimming cost V 1 base and J 11 bases, with 14 bases left between them. Germline-derived CDR1 and CDR2 are LGHDT and YNNKEL (reference sequence). The CDR3 is 13 amino acids. The CDR3 here is CASSQGLGGLAFF. The DNA of the CDR3 is TGTGCCAGCAGCCAAGGCCTCGGAGGATTGGCTTTCTTT.

This clonotype was seen a handful of times. The rearrangement joins TRBV4-2 to TRBJ1-2; TRBD1 matches 8 bases. CDR3 length: 13 amino acids. Germline CDR1 and CDR2: LGHNA and YNFKEQ. Unmatched junction bases numbered 6, after V lost 4 bases and J lost 8 bases. CDR3 sequence reads: CASSLGTGSGYTF. DNA for the CDR3: TGTGCCAGCAGCCTTGGGACAGGCTCGGGCTACACCTTC.

In its sample, this clonotype was seen a few times. The chain couples TRBV29-1 to TRBJ2-2; 10 positions match TRBD2. Looked up from germline, CDR1 is SQVTM and CDR2 is ANQGSEA. The V segment lost 6 bases and the J segment 0 bases; nucleotides outside the gene matches: 7. The CDR3 is 16 residues long. Here the CDR3 reads CSVLGLAETNTGELFF. Written as DNA, the CDR3 is TGCAGCGTCCTAGGACTAGCGGAAACGAACACCGGGGAGCTGTTTTTT.

This clonotype was counted a few times. The J gene is TRBJ2-1, the V gene TRBV12-3 or TRBV12-4; 9 nucleotides agree with TRBD1. The CDR3 is 14 amino acids. The junction had 7 bases not matched to a gene; V was cut back by 5 bases and J by 8 bases. In DNA form, the CDR3 reads TGTGCCAGCAGTATTACAGGGGGCCGGTATGAGCAGTTCTTC. Its translation: CASSITGGRYEQFF.